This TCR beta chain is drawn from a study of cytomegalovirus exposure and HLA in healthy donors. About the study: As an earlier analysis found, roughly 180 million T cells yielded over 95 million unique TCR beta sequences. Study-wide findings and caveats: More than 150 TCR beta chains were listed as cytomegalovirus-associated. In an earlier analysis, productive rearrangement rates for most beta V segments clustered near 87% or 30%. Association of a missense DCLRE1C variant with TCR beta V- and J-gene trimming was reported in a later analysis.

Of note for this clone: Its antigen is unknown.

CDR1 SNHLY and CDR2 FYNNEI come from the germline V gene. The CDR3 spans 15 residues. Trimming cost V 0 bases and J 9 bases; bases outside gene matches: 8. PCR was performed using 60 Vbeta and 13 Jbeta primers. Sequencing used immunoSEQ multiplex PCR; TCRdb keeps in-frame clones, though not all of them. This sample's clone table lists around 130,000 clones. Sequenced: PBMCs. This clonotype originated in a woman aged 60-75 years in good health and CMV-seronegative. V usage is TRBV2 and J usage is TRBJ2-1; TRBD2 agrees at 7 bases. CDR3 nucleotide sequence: TGTGCCAGCAGTGAAGCCCGGCGGGAGAGTGGTGAGCAGTTCTTC. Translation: CASSEARRESGEQFF.